This T cell receptor beta chain was sequenced in a study of T-cell memory formation after mild COVID-19 (dated by TCRdb to about 2021). For the study in its entirety: TCR sequence clusters from the two donors were found to be largely donor specific. Longitudinal TCRalpha and TCRbeta repertoire sequencing tracked T-cell clones expanding and contracting after mild COVID-19 in a couple of donors. Two young, previously healthy adult volunteers made up the cohort, one male and one female. Results and caveats for the whole study, not just this receptor: Only a couple of mild cases were covered in the study, and larger cohorts including severe cases with pre-infection samples were considered necessary. Some responding clones were found in pre-infection memory, which suggests that pre-existing cross-reactive memory T cells took part in the SARS-CoV-2 response. SARS-CoV-2 specificity of the second-wave clones peaking on day 37 was not confirmed. From day 15 to 85, contracting clones showed balanced CD4/CD8 phenotypes, whereas a second wave of clones that expanded from day 15 to 37 leaned towards CD4+. Contracting CD4+ clones appeared mostly in the CM and EM memory subsets, whereas CD8+ clones were enriched in EMRA.

Sequenced on an Illumina NovaSeq 6000. cDNA libraries for TCRalpha and TCRbeta were prepared by 5'RACE using constant-segment primers, with sample barcodes and unique molecular identifiers added. Trizol reagent was used to extract RNA from every sample. Amplification of the libraries took two PCR steps, and the second step added a second sample barcode plus Illumina TruSeq adapters. Sequencing of the libraries was done on an Illumina NovaSeq, producing 2 x 150 bp paired-end reads. The study's own analysis went as follows. The reads were demultiplexed and collapsed into UMI-guided consensus sequences using migec v1.2.7. Using mixcr v2.1.11, UMI consensuses were aligned to TRA and TRB V and J templates and then assembled into clonotypes. Expanded or contracted clonotypes were those called significant by both edgeR and NoisET, with noise models trained on biological replicates. For edgeR calls, the thresholds were a false discovery rate-adjusted p below 0.01 and a log2 fold-change of 1. PCA with hierarchical clustering of max-normalized trajectories of the 1000 most abundant clonotypes was used as exploratory dynamics analysis. Separately sequenced CD4+ and CD8+ repertoires were used to assign a CD4 or CD8 phenotype to each responding clone. The public reads were reanalyzed by TCRdb: fastp trimming at Q25, MiXCR alignment, in-frame beta chains only. Entries that share a CDR3 protein sequence are merged under the most common genes and DNA. The V and J calls, along with clone size, are taken from TCRdb and not from the paper's own processing. Within this sample are roughly 190,000 distinct CDR3 sequences, with 10% of them counted one time only. Jointly, the top ten make up around 2.9% of the sample.

As encoded in the germline V gene, CDR1 is SGHTA while CDR2 is FQGNSA. The CDR3 covers 15 residues, taking in both the cysteine and the phenylalanine. The only DNA kept is the CDR3, 45 bases in frame from the first base. V ends up 3 bases short and J 6 bases short, with an unmatched junction base count of 4. This clonotype was counted many times. The antigen it recognizes is unknown. No base quality information exists; no much larger clone differs at one position. PBMCs were isolated by Ficoll-Paque density gradient centrifugation. The sequenced sample was PBMCs or a T cell subset sorted from them (not recorded which). This chain joins TRBV7-2 to TRBJ2-2, with 10 bases aligning to TRBD2. The sequence was collected from a man between 18 and 35 years old who had mild COVID-19 (a few samples of this study predate the infection). The sample titles of this study are shuffled in the database, so cell type and time point are left out; the donor was told from shared clones. The sequenced DNA: TGTGCCAGCAGCTTGAGCGGGGGGGCCCCCGGGGAGCTGTTTTTT. Its protein reads: CASSLSGGAPGELFF.